This T cell receptor (beta chain) was obtained from a study of blood T cell repertoires in COVID-19. Background on the study: Specimens from acute and convalescent COVID-19 originated in the United States, Italy and Spain. T cells, B-cell-depleted T cells, or PBMCs provided the cDNA or gDNA that served as material.

CDR1 and CDR2 from the germline V gene are SGHDT and YYEEEE. V gave up 4 bases and J gave up 4 bases; unmatched junction bases: 10. The CDR3 is made up of 16 amino acids. Patients at the Seattle site were enrolled during active infection and followed longitudinally. Source study methods: Amplification of reference gene primers provided the estimated nucleated cell counts. Profiled with immunoSEQ multiplex PCR; TCRdb holds only in-frame clones, not every one. Clone size and V and J calls were adopted from that table, with D and trimming inferred from the DNA. The sample lists roughly 330,000 clones; approximately 90% were seen once.

V gene TRBV5-6 combines with J gene TRBJ1-5, with 8 bases matching TRBD1. Sequencing used peripheral blood. The sequence was obtained from a man aged 30 to 39 with COVID-19, enrolled during active disease. CDR3 loop: CASSLRDRQFNQPQHF. The CDR3 coding sequence is TGTGCCAGCAGCCTAAGGGACAGGCAATTTAATCAGCCCCAGCATTTT.